This TCR beta chain was recorded in a study of blood T cell repertoires in COVID-19. The V end lost 5 bases, the J end lost 1 base, and 9 bases lay between the germline ends. The CDR3 is 13 amino acids. Germline CDR1 SGHRS, CDR2 YFSETQ. Profiled with immunoSEQ multiplex PCR; TCRdb holds only in-frame clones, not every one. Altogether about 50,000 clones are present, approximately 78% being singletons, with the ten largest covering roughly 5.8%. The clonotype originates from a woman in her forties or fifties with acute COVID-19. Sequences were obtained from PBMCs or T cells enriched from blood (not recorded which). This chain connects TRBV5-1 to TRBJ2-5; no clear D. CDR3 sequence: CASSRSIQETQYF. CDR3 nucleotide sequence: TGCGCCAGCAGTCGTAGCATCCAAGAGACCCAGTACTTC.